The sequence of this T cell receptor beta chain was determined in a study of graft-versus-host responses after intestinal transplantation. For the study at large: Isolated intestinal, liver-intestinal, or multivisceral transplants had been given to the recipients. All recipients were given anti-thymocyte globulin induction, and tacrolimus and steroids were then administered for three to four years.

A word on this clone: Its antigen is undetermined.

Profiling relied on immunoSEQ multiplex PCR, and the TCRdb table lists in-frame clones only, not all of them. Among approximately 9,500 clones listed, 80% to 95% were seen once. Study-wide points: Some GvH clones were seen earlier in gut or blood, suggesting intestinal origin.

V was shortened by 5 bases and J by 4 bases, with 36 bases between the two germline ends. Germline V gene sequence: CDR1 MNHEY, CDR2 SMNVEV (reference sequence). This CDR3 has 21 residues. This chain joins TRBV27 and TRBJ2-7, with D tentatively TRBD1 or TRBD2 (9 bases each). The sample was PBMCs, taken more than 40 days after intestinal transplantation. This TCR derives from a human patient who received an intestinal transplant, so some T cells may come from the graft donor. The CDR3 DNA is TGTGCCAGCAGTCCGACTGGGACAGGGAGCGGGGGGTCAAGGGGGCTTTACGAGCAGTACTTC. Translating gives CASSPTGTGSGGSRGLYEQYF.